This TCR beta chain was recorded in a study of CD8 T cells in ankylosing spondylitis. Making the TCR beta libraries involved quantitative 5'-RACE with molecular barcodes. TCRdb redid the calling of the 5' RACE reads with MiXCR, one entry per CDR3 protein. Here the sample spans 150,000 or so distinct CDR3 sequences, under 35% being singletons. The count of this clonotype is one. Its antigen is currently unknown. This CDR3 is 15 amino acids long. Germline loops: CDR1 SGHDT, CDR2 YYEEEE. V shed 3 bases, J shed 4 bases, and the junction held 1 base outside the gene matches. General study findings and limits: Among TCR beta sequences, a motif of roughly 8 highly homologous variants appeared characteristic of ankylosing spondylitis blood. The authors reported significant enrichment of disease-linked clones in matched ankylosing spondylitis synovial fluid.

Sequenced material: synovial fluid, either unsorted or a sorted T cell fraction (not recorded which). This TCR was recovered from a male donor with ankylosing spondylitis. This chain uses TRBV5-6 with TRBJ2-3; 14 bases match TRBD2. Here the CDR3 DNA reads TGTGCCAGCAGCTGGGGACTAGCGGGAGCAGATACGCAGTATTTT. Translating gives CASSWGLAGADTQYF.